What follows is one TCR beta chain and its context. The sample comes from a study of T-cell reconstitution after alpha-beta-depleted transplantation in children. Trimming removed 5 bases at V and 2 bases at J, with 7 bases between. CDR3 length equals 14 residues. TCRbeta library preparation incorporated unique molecular identifiers. TCRdb recomputed calls from the PCR reads with MiXCR, one row per CDR3 protein. The table records a few hundred thousand distinct CDR3 sequences, 9.5% to 15% of them present only once. This sequence joins TRBV12-3 or TRBV12-4 and TRBJ2-6, with D tentatively TRBD1 (6 bases). The material was PBMCs from the stem cell graft donor, obtained from the stem cell graft. The source is a human donor who donated a stem cell graft to a child with combined immunodeficiency. CDR3: CASSRQAGANVLTF. CDR3 coding DNA: TGTGCCAGCAGTAGACAGGCTGGGGCCAACGTCCTGACTTTC.